This T cell receptor beta chain emerged from a study of cytomegalovirus exposure and HLA in healthy donors. Both 60 Vbeta primers and 13 Jbeta primers went into the PCR. Libraries were prepared by immunoSEQ multiplex PCR; TCRdb keeps only in-frame clonotypes and omits some of them. The data hold 110,000 or so clones, with 70% to 85% observed a single time. Germline V lookup: CDR1 SGHVS, CDR2 FNYEAQ. Trimming stripped 2 bases from V and 1 base from J, with 8 bases between. CDR3 length: 15 amino acids. Study-level results: There were reportedly fewer N-insertions in an Asian-associated ancestry cluster than the roughly 670-donor mean, in a later analysis. When analyzed later, a missense DCLRE1C variant was found to be linked to TCR beta V- and J-gene trimming. The classifier was said to identify cytomegalovirus status with high specificity and sensitivity.

As for this clone: Its target is unknown.

Nominal health characterized the donors when sampled, though unrecorded immune exposures were likely. This TCR was sampled from a man in his forties or fifties in good health and CMV-seropositive. Sequences were obtained from PBMCs. This rearrangement joins TRBV7-6 to TRBJ2-2; D unclear. The CDR3, as DNA: TGTGCCAGCAGCTTAACCAGAAGGAACACCGGGGAGCTGTTTTTT. This translates into CASSLTRRNTGELFF.